Many counts were recorded for the clone carrying this TCR beta chain. Antigen: not known. The same CDR3 arises from other DNA sequences in this sample as well. The data derive from a study of beta chain features in type 1 diabetes. Study conclusions and caveats: Patients showed naive, central memory and Treg TCRB repertoires that appeared more similar than those of healthy donors. Moderate but significant shortening of TCRB CDR3s was recorded in all four CD4+ subsets from Type 1 diabetes patients.

Expressed TCRB transcripts got sequenced, as all isolated RNA was reverse transcribed. It was found that naive, central memory and regulatory T cell samples averaged about 3.4 million reads. Method: immunoSEQ multiplex PCR; TCRdb's copy keeps in-frame clones and lacks some. The sample has about 150,000 clones, approximately 8.7% seen once. V was clipped by 5 bases and J by 0 bases; unmatched bases: 3. Germline CDR1 reads SEHNR; CDR2 reads FQNEAQ (reference sequence). The CDR3 spans 15 residues. The rearrangement uses TRBV7-9 and TRBJ1-5; 8 positions match TRBD1. The receptor was isolated from a woman in her twenties or thirties with type 1 diabetes. The specimen was central memory CD4+ T cells from blood. The CDR3 protein is CASSRTGNSNQPQHF. The DNA of the CDR3 is TGTGCCAGCAGCCGGACAGGGAATAGCAATCAGCCCCAGCATTTT.